This TCR beta chain was recorded in a study of shared T cell receptors in the human thymus. Measured with immunoSEQ multiplex PCR; TCRdb has only the in-frame clones, and not every one. The sample lists approximately 760,000 clones, roughly 88% seen once, with about 0.011% in the top ten. CDR1 SGHVS and CDR2 FNYEAQ come from the germline V gene. CDR3 length: 15 amino acids. The ends lost 5 bases at V and 4 bases at J; junction bases unmatched: 8. These same data were also listed under a study on human thymus T cells. In that study: Each of the donors was a healthy Finnish infant who was undergoing open corrective cardiac surgery for congenital heart defects. Resections removed during corrective heart surgery provided the thymus tissue used. Both thymic and peripheral blood repertoires showed apparently biased V and J usage.

This clonotype was sampled from a girl under three years old with a congenital heart defect. The source material was thymocytes. The chain links TRBV7-6 to TRBJ1-1, with 9 bases lining up with TRBD1. The DNA for the CDR3 is TGTGCCAGCAGCGTAAGACAGGGGGGACGCACTGAAGCTTTCTTT. Residues: CASSVRQGGRTEAFF.